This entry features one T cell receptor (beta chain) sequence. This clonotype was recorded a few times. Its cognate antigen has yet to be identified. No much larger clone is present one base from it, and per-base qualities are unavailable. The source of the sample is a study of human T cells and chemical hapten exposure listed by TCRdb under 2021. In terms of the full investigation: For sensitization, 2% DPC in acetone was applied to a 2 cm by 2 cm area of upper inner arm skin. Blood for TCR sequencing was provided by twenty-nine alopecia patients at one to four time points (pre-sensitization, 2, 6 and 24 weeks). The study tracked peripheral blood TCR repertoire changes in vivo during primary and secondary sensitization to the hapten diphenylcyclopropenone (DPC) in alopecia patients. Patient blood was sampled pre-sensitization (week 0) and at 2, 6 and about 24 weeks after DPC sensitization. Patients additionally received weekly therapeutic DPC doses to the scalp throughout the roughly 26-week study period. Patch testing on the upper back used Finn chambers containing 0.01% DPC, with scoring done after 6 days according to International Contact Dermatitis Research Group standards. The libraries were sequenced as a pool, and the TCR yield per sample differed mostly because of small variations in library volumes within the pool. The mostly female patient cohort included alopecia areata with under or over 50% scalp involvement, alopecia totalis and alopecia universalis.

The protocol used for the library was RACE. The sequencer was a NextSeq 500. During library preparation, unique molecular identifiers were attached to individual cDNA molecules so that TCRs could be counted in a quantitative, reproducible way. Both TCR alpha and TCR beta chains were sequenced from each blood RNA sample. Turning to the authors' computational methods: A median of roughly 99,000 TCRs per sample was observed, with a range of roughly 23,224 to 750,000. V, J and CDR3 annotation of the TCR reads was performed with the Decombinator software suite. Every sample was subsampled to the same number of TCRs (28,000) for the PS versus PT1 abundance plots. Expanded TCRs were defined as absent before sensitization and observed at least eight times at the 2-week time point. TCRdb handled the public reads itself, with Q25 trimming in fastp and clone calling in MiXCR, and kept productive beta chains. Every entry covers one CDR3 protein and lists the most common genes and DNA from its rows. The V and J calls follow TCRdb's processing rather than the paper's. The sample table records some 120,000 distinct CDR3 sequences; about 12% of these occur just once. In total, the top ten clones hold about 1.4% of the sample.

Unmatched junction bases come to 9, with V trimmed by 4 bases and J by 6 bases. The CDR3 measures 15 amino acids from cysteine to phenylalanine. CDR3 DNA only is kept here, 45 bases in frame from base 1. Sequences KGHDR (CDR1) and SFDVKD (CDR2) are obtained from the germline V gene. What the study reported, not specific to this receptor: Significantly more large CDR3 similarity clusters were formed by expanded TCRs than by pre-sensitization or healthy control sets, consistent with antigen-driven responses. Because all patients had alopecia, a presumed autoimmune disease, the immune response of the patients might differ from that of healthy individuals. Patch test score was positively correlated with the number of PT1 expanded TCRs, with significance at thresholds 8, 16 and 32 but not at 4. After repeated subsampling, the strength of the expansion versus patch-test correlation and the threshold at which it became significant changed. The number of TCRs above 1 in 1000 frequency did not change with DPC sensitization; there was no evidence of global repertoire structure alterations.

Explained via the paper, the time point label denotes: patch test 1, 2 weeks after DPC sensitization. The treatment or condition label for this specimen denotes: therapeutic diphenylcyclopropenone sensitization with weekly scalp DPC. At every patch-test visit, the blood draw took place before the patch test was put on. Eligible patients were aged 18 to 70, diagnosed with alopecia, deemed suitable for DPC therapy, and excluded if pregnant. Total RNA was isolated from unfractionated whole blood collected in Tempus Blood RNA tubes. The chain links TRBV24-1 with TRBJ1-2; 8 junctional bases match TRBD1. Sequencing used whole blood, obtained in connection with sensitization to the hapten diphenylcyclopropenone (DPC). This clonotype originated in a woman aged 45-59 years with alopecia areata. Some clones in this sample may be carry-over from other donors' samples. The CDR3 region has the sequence CATSEGEDREDGYTF. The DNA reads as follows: TGTGCCACCAGTGAGGGGGAGGACAGGGAAGATGGCTACACCTTC.